This is a list of T cell receptor beta chains from one sample in a study of blood T cell repertoires in COVID-19. The assay was immunoSEQ multiplex PCR, and TCRdb's table has in-frame clones only and misses some. The sample includes around 300,000 clones, nearly 90% seen only once; the top ten take over 3.5%. Sequenced: PBMCs or T cells enriched from blood (not recorded which). The receptors here all came from a woman between 18 and 30 years old with acute COVID-19. CDR3s include the opening cysteine and the closing phenylalanine or tryptophan. A D gene is named only where the DNA matches it firmly. Expanded clones are given a class, and other clones once, few, many or no size at all.

length | D | J | size | V | DNA | CDR3
14 | - | TRBJ1-2 | - | TRBV7-2 | TGTGCCAGCAGCTTTGCAGGGGCAGACTATGGCTACACCTTC | CASSFAGADYGYTF
12 | - | TRBJ1-2 | - | TRBV29-1 | TGCAGCGTGAGGTCGGCAGGGGATGGCTACACCTTC | CSVRSAGDGYTF
16 | TRBD2 | TRBJ2-1 | - | TRBV3-1/TRBV3-2 | TGTGCCAGCAGCCAAGACAGCGGGAGGGCCTACAATGAGCAGTTCTTC | CASSQDSGRAYNEQFF
13 | - | TRBJ1-4 | - | TRBV19 | TGTGCCAGTAGTATCTCGGGTAATGAAAAACTGTTTTTT | CASSISGNEKLFF
17 | TRBD1 | TRBJ1-5 | - | TRBV5-5 | TGTGCCAGCAGCTCCCGGACAGGGGGGGATAGCAATCAGCCCCAGCATTTT | CASSSRTGGDSNQPQHF
12 | - | TRBJ1-5 | - | TRBV12-3/TRBV12-4 | TGTGCCAGCAGTGGGACGGGAGCTACACAGCATTTT | CASSGTGATQHF
14 | - | TRBJ1-2 | - | TRBV6-5 | TGTGCCAGCAGTTACATTTCGGGGTCCCCTGGCTACACCTTC | CASSYISGSPGYTF
14 | TRBD1 | TRBJ2-1 | - | TRBV6-4 | TGTGCCAGCAAAGGAAGGGCAGGGGGCAATGAGCAGTTCTTC | CASKGRAGGNEQFF
15 | - | TRBJ2-1 | - | TRBV12-5 | TGTGCTAGTGGGCAGTCAGGGGTCTATTCGAATGAGCAGTTCTTC | CASGQSGVYSNEQFF
15 | - | TRBJ2-3 | - | TRBV24-1 | TGTGCCACCAGTGATTTGCAGGGTGGGACAGATACGCAGTATTTT | CATSDLQGGTDTQYF
15 | TRBD2 | TRBJ2-3 | - | TRBV6-5 | TGTGCCAGCAGTCCCAGCGGGGGAAGCACAGATACGCAGTATTTT | CASSPSGGSTDTQYF
15 | TRBD2 | TRBJ2-7 | - | TRBV7-9 | TGTGCCAGCAGCCTAACTAGCGGGAGGTGGTACGAGCAGTACTTC | CASSLTSGRWYEQYF
11 | - | TRBJ2-7 | - | TRBV24-1 | TGTGCCACCGGCAGGGGATCCGAGCAGTACTTC | CATGRGSEQYF
16 | TRBD1 | TRBJ1-5 | - | TRBV28 | TGTGCCAGCAGTCAACCGGGACAGGGGGCCGATCAGCCCCAGCATTTT | CASSQPGQGADQPQHF
15 | TRBD1 | TRBJ1-5 | once | TRBV6-5 | TGTGCCAGCAGCAGTCTGGACAGGGCACATCAGCCCCAGCATTTT | CASSSLDRAHQPQHF
15 | - | TRBJ1-2 | - | TRBV28 | TGTGCCAGCAGTTTATCTCCCGGCCTCTCAGGAGGCTACACCTTC | CASSLSPGLSGGYTF
14 | - | TRBJ1-6 | - | TRBV28 | TGTGCCAGCAGTTTGACAGCCTATAATTCACCCCTCCACTTT | CASSLTAYNSPLHF
13 | - | TRBJ2-7 | once | TRBV27 | TGTGCCAGCAGTCCGACTCCCTCCTACGAGCAGTACTTC | CASSPTPSYEQYF
12 | - | TRBJ2-7 | - | TRBV28 | TGTGCCAGCAGTGGTAACAGGGACGAGCAGTACTTC | CASSGNRDEQYF
15 | TRBD2 | TRBJ2-7 | once | TRBV11-2 | TGTGCCAGCAGCCGCCTAGCGGGGGGGTTGGGCGAGCAGTACTTC | CASSRLAGGLGEQYF
15 | TRBD2 | TRBJ2-7 | - | TRBV28 | TGTGCCAGCACCCCAAGCGGGAGGGCCGGGTACGAGCAGTACTTC | CASTPSGRAGYEQYF
18 | TRBD2 | TRBJ2-2 | - | TRBV7-3 | TGTGCCAGCAGCTCAAAACCCCGACTAGCGGGAGACACCGGGGAGCTGTTTTTT | CASSSKPRLAGDTGELFF
23 | TRBD2 | TRBJ2-5 | - | TRBV27 | TGTGCCAGCGCCCTCCCCTCCCACATGGGAGCGGCTAGCGGGAGGTTAGACCAAGAGACCCAGTACTTC | CASALPSHMGAASGRLDQETQYF
14 | - | TRBJ1-1 | once | TRBV4-1 | TGCGCCAGCAGCCGGACAGAAATGAACACTGAAGCTTTCTTT | CASSRTEMNTEAFF
11 | - | TRBJ2-7 | few | TRBV12-3/TRBV12-4 | TGTGCCAGCAGTTTTCAGTACGAGCAGTACTTC | CASSFQYEQYF
16 | TRBD2 | TRBJ2-1 | few | TRBV28 | TGTGCCACTCGTACAGGTGCGGCTAGCGGGAGGGATGAGCAGTTCTTC | CATRTGAASGRDEQFF
14 | TRBD1 | TRBJ2-7 | - | TRBV5-4 | TGTGCCAGCAGCCCCGGGACAGGGGGCTACGAGCAGTACTTC | CASSPGTGGYEQYF